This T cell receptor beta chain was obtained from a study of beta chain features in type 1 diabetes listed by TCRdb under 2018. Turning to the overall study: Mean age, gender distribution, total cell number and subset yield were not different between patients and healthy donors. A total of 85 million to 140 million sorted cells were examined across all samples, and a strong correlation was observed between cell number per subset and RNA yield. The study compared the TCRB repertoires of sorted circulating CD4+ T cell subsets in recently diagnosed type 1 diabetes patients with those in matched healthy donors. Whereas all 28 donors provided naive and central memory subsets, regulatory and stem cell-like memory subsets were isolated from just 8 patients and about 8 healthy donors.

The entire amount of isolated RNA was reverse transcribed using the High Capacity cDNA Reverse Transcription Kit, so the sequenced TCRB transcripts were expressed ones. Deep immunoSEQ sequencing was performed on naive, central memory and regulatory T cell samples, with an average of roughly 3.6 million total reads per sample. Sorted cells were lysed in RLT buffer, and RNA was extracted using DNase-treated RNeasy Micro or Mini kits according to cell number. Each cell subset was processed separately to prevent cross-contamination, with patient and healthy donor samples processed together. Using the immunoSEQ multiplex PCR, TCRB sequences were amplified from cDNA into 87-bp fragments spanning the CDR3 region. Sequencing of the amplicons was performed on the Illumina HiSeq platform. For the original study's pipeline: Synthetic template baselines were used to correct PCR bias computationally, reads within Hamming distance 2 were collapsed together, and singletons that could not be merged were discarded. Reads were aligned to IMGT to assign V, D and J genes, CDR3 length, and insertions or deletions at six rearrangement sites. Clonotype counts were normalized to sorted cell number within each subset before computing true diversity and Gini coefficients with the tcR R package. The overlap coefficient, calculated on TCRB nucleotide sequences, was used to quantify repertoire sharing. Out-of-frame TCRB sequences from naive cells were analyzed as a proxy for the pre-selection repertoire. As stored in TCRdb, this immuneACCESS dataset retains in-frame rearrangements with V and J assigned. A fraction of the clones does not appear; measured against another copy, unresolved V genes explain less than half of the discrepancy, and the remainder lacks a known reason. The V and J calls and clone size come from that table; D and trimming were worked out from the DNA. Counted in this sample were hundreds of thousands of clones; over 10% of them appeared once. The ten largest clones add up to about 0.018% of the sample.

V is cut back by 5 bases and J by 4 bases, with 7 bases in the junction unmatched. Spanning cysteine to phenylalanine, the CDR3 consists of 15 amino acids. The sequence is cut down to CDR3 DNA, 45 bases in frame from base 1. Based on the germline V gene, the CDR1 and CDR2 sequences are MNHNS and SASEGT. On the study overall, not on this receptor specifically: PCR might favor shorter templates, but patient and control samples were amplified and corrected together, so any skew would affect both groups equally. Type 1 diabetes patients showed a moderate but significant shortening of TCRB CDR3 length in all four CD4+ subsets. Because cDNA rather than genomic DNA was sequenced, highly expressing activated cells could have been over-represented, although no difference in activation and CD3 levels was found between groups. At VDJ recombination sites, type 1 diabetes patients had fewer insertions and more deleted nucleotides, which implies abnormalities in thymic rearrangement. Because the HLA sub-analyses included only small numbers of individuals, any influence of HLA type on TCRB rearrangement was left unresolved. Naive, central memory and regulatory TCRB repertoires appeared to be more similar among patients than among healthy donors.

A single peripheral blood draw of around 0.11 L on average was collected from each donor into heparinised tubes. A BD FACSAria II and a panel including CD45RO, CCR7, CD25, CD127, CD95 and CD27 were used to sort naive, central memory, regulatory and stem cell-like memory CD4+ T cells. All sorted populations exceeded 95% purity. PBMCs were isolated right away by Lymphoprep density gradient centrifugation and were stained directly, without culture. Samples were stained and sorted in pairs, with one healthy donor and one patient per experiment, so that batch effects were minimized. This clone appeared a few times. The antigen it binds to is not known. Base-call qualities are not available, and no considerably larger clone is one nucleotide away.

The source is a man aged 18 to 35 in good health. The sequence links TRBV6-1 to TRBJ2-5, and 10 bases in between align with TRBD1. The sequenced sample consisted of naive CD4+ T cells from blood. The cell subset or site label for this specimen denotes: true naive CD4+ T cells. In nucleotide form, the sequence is TGTGCCAGCAGTCCCCGCCGGACAGGGGGAGAGACCCAGTACTTC. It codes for CASSPRRTGGETQYF.